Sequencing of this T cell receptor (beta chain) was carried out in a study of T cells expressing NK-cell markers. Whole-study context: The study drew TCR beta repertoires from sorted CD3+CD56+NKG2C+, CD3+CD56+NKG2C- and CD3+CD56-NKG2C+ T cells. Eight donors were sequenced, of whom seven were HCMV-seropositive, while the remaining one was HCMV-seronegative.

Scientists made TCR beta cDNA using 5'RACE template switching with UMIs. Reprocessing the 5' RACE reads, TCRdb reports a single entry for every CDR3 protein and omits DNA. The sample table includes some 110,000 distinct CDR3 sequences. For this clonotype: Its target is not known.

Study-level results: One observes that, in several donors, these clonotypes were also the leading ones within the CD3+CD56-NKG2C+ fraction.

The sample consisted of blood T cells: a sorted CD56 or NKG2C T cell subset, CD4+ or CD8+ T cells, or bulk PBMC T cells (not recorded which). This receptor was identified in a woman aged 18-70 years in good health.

Here the CDR3 reads CASSQDGLAAFYEQYF. This sequence joins TRBV3-1 and TRBJ2-7; the D call from TCRdb, TRBD2, cannot be confirmed without DNA. The CDR3 loop spans 16 amino acids. Germline CDR1 is LGHDT and CDR2 is YNNKEL (reference sequence).